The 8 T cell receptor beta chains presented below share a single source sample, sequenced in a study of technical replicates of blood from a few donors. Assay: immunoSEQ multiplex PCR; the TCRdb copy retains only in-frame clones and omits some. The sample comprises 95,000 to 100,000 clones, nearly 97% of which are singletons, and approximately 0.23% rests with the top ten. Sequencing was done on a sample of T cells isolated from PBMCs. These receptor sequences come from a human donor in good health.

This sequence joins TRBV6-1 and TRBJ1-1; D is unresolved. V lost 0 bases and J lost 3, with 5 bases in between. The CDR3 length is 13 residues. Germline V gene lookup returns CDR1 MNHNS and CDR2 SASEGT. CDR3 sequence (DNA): TGTGCCAGCAGTGAAGCTTCGGACACTGAAGCTTTCTTT. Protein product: CASSEASDTEAFF.

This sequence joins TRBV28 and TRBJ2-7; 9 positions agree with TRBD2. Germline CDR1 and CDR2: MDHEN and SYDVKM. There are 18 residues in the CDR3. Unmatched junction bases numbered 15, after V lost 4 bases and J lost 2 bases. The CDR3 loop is CASSWGLALISNTYEQYF. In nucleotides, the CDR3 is TGTGCCAGCAGTTGGGGACTAGCCCTCATTTCCAATACCTACGAGCAGTACTTC.

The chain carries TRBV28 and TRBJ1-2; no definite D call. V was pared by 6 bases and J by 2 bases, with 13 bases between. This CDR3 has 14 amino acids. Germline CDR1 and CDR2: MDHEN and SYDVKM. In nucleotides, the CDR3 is TGTGCCAGCAGCCCCACCTCGGGGAACTATGGCTACACCTTC. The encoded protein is CASSPTSGNYGYTF.

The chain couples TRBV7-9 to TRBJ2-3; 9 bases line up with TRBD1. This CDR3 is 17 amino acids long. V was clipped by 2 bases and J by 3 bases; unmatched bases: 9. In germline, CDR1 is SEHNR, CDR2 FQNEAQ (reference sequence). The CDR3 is CASSLRPGTGFTDTQYF. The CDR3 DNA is TGTGCCAGCAGCTTACGACCCGGGACAGGGTTTACAGATACGCAGTATTTT.

CDR3 in DNA: TGTGCCAGCAGCCCCCAAGGGTTCGAGGGCTATGGCTACACCTTC. Protein sequence: CASSPQGFEGYGYTF. The chain combines TRBV7-2 with TRBJ1-2; D is ambiguous. The ends were cut back, 5 bases at V and 4 bases at J, with 17 bases in the middle. The CDR3 totals 15 residues. Germline lookup yields CDR1 SGHTA and CDR2 FQGNSA. The variable domain in full, completed from reference TRBV7-2 and TRBJ1-2, reads GAGVSQSPSNKVTEKGKDVELRCDPISGHTALYWYRQSLGQGLEFLIYFQGNSAPDKSGLPSDRFSAERTGGSVSTLTIQRTQQEDSAVYLCASSPQGFEGYGYTFGSGTRLTVV.

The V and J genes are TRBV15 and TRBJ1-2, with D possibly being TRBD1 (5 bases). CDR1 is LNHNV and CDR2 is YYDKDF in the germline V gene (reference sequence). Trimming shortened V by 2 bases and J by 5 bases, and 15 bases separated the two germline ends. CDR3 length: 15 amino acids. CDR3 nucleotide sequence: TGTGCCACCAGCAGATTCCCCCCGGGGGAATATGGCTACACCTTC. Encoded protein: CATSRFPPGEYGYTF. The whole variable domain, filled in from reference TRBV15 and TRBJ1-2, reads DAMVIQNPRYQVTQFGKPVTLSCSQTLNHNVMYWYQQKSSQAPKLLFHYYDKDFNNEADTPDNFQSRRPNTSFCFLDIRSPGLGDTAMYLCATSRFPPGEYGYTFGSGTRLTVV.

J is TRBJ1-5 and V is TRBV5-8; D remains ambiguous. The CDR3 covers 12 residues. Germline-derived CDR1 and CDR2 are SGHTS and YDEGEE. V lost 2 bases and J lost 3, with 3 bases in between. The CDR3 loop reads CASSFVNQPQHF. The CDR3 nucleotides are TGTGCCAGCAGCTTCGTCAATCAGCCCCAGCATTTT.

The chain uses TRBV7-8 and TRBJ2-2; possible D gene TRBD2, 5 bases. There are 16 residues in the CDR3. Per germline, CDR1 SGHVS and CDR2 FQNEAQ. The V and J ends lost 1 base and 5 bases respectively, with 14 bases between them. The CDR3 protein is CASSLVRLARTGELFF. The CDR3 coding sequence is TGTGCCAGCAGCTTAGTCCGGCTAGCACGGACCGGGGAGCTGTTTTTT.